This entry is about one T cell receptor beta chain. Its target is not known. This sample is drawn from a study of cytomegalovirus exposure and HLA in healthy donors. This CDR3 comprises 17 residues. V was trimmed by 0 bases and J by 0 bases, leaving 12 bases between them. Germline-derived CDR1 and CDR2 are MRHNA and SNTAGT. Vbeta (60) and Jbeta (13) primers were used in the PCR. Repertoires were generated with immunoSEQ multiplex PCR, while TCRdb's copy carries only in-frame clones and drops some. The table has tens of thousands of clones, about three quarters seen once; the top ten hold roughly 3%. Notes on the study in general: CMV serostatus was the only immune exposure information that was available.

This sequence joins TRBV6-4 and TRBJ2-1; D may be TRBD1 (6 bases). The receptor's source is a man aged 50-60 years in good health and CMV-seropositive. The specimen sequenced was PBMCs. This CDR3 is CASSDSAGTNSYNEQFF. CDR3 DNA: TGTGCCAGCAGTGACTCGGCAGGGACAAACTCCTACAATGAGCAGTTCTTC.